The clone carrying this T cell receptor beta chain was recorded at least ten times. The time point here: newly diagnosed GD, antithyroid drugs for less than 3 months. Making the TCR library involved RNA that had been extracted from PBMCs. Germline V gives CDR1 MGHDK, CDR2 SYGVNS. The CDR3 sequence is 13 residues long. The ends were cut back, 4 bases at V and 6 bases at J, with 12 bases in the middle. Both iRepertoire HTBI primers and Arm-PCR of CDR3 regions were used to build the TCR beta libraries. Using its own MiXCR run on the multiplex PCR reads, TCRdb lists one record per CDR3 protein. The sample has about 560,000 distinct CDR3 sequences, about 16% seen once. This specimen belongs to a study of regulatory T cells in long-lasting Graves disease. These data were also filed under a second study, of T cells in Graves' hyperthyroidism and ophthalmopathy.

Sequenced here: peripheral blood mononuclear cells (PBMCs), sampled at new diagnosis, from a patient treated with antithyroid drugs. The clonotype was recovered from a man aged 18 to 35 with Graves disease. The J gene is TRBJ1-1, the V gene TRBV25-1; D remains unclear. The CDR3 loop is CASSVASGAEAFF. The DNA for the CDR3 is TGTGCCAGCAGTGTGGCTTCTGGGGCTGAAGCTTTCTTT.